This is a list of T cell receptor beta chains from one sample in a study of blood T cell repertoires in COVID-19. The repertoire was sequenced with immunoSEQ multiplex PCR; TCRdb's copy has only in-frame clones and lacks some. The sample records some 89,000 clones, 81% being singletons. The sample taken for sequencing was peripheral blood. The source is a man aged 55 to 69 with acute or convalescent COVID-19. CDR3s include the opening cysteine and the closing phenylalanine or tryptophan. D genes are given only for firm matches. Not every row has a clone size; where given, it reads once, few, many or a size class.

j_gene: TRBJ2-1; v_gene: TRBV5-1; abundance: -; d_gene: -; CDR3aa: CASSLGQTSYNEQFF; CDR3nt: TGCGCCAGCAGCTTGGGACAGACCTCTTACAATGAGCAGTTCTTC
j_gene: TRBJ2-1; v_gene: TRBV29-1; abundance: -; d_gene: TRBD2; CDR3aa: CSVVVAGVHEQFF; CDR3nt: TGCAGCGTTGTCGTAGCGGGAGTCCATGAGCAGTTCTTC
j_gene: TRBJ1-1; v_gene: TRBV5-5; abundance: -; d_gene: -; CDR3aa: CASVRQAMNTEAFF; CDR3nt: TGTGCCAGCGTCCGACAGGCCATGAACACTGAAGCTTTCTTT
j_gene: TRBJ1-6; v_gene: TRBV27; abundance: once; d_gene: TRBD1; CDR3aa: CASSFIDRGDSPLHF; CDR3nt: TGTGCCAGCAGTTTTATTGACAGGGGAGATTCACCCCTCCACTTT
j_gene: TRBJ2-3; v_gene: TRBV9; abundance: once; d_gene: -; CDR3aa: CASSPGDRNTDTQYF; CDR3nt: TGTGCCAGCAGCCCGGGGGATCGGAATACAGATACGCAGTATTTT
j_gene: TRBJ2-5; v_gene: TRBV10-3; abundance: -; d_gene: TRBD1; CDR3aa: CAIRKGQGEGETQYF; CDR3nt: TGTGCCATCAGAAAGGGACAGGGTGAGGGAGAGACCCAGTACTTC
j_gene: TRBJ2-7; v_gene: TRBV7-2; abundance: once; d_gene: -; CDR3aa: CASSLGQSITYEQYF; CDR3nt: TGTGCCAGCAGCTTGGGACAATCCATTACCTACGAGCAGTACTTC
j_gene: TRBJ1-1; v_gene: TRBV18; abundance: -; d_gene: -; CDR3aa: CASSPGLGGEAFF; CDR3nt: TGTGCCAGCTCACCCGGGCTCGGGGGGGAAGCTTTCTTT
j_gene: TRBJ2-7; v_gene: TRBV20-1; abundance: -; d_gene: -; CDR3aa: CSASLAFASYEQYF; CDR3nt: TGCAGTGCTAGTTTAGCTTTCGCGTCCTACGAGCAGTACTTC
j_gene: TRBJ1-2; v_gene: TRBV5-4; abundance: -; d_gene: -; CDR3aa: CASSLVGTPYGYTF; CDR3nt: TGTGCCAGCAGCTTGGTGGGGACTCCCTATGGCTACACCTTC
j_gene: TRBJ2-5; v_gene: TRBV11-2; abundance: -; d_gene: TRBD2; CDR3aa: CASSFMGLADAETQYF; CDR3nt: TGTGCCAGCAGCTTCATGGGACTAGCGGACGCTGAGACCCAGTACTTC
j_gene: TRBJ2-3; v_gene: TRBV5-1; abundance: once; d_gene: TRBD2; CDR3aa: CASSDSGTSPDTQYF; CDR3nt: TGCGCCAGCTCCGACTCCGGGACTAGTCCAGATACGCAGTATTTT
j_gene: TRBJ1-1; v_gene: TRBV27; abundance: -; d_gene: -; CDR3aa: CASSFARVGTEAFF; CDR3nt: TGTGCCAGCAGTTTTGCCAGGGTGGGCACTGAAGCTTTCTTT
j_gene: TRBJ2-7; v_gene: TRBV6-5; abundance: -; d_gene: TRBD1; CDR3aa: CASTRDRVSYEQYF; CDR3nt: TGTGCCAGCACCCGGGACAGGGTTTCCTACGAGCAGTACTTC
j_gene: TRBJ2-2; v_gene: TRBV29-1; abundance: once; d_gene: TRBD1; CDR3aa: CSVESGRRGITGELFF; CDR3nt: TGCAGCGTTGAATCGGGCCGCAGGGGGATAACCGGGGAGCTGTTTTTT
j_gene: TRBJ1-6; v_gene: TRBV6-5; abundance: -; d_gene: TRBD1; CDR3aa: CASSYQDRGRNSPLHF; CDR3nt: TGTGCCAGCAGTTACCAGGACAGGGGTAGAAATTCACCCCTCCACTTT
j_gene: TRBJ1-6; v_gene: TRBV4-2; abundance: -; d_gene: -; CDR3aa: CASSQDLLYNSPLHF; CDR3nt: TGTGCCAGCAGCCAAGACTTACTATATAATTCACCCCTCCACTTT
j_gene: TRBJ2-3; v_gene: TRBV10-1; abundance: -; d_gene: -; CDR3aa: CASSGPRTDTQYF; CDR3nt: TGCGCCAGCAGTGGGCCGCGGACAGATACGCAGTATTTT
j_gene: TRBJ2-7; v_gene: TRBV5-4; abundance: -; d_gene: -; CDR3aa: CASSLGQDYEQYF; CDR3nt: TGTGCCAGCAGCTTGGGGCAGGACTACGAGCAGTACTTC
j_gene: TRBJ1-1; v_gene: TRBV18; abundance: -; d_gene: -; CDR3aa: CASSPYAVEAFF; CDR3nt: TGTGCCAGCTCACCATACGCAGTTGAAGCTTTCTTT
j_gene: TRBJ1-1; v_gene: TRBV7-2; abundance: -; d_gene: TRBD1; CDR3aa: CASRRDRSLNTEAFF; CDR3nt: TGTGCCAGCAGGAGGGACAGATCTTTGAACACTGAAGCTTTCTTT
j_gene: TRBJ2-5; v_gene: TRBV5-1; abundance: -; d_gene: TRBD2; CDR3aa: CASSLGGRASWETQYF; CDR3nt: TGCGCCAGCAGCTTGGGCGGGAGGGCCTCATGGGAGACCCAGTACTTC
j_gene: TRBJ2-7; v_gene: TRBV18; abundance: -; d_gene: TRBD1; CDR3aa: CASSLGQGDYEQYF; CDR3nt: TGTGCCAGCTCACTGGGACAGGGGGACTACGAGCAGTACTTC
j_gene: TRBJ2-6; v_gene: TRBV3-1/TRBV3-2; abundance: -; d_gene: -; CDR3aa: CASSRRASGANVLTF; CDR3nt: TGTGCCAGCAGTCGCAGGGCCTCTGGGGCCAACGTCCTGACTTTC
j_gene: TRBJ2-2; v_gene: TRBV5-1; abundance: -; d_gene: TRBD1; CDR3aa: CASSLGGGNTGELFF; CDR3nt: TGCGCCAGCAGCTTGGGAGGGGGCAACACCGGGGAGCTGTTTTTT
j_gene: TRBJ1-2; v_gene: TRBV28; abundance: -; d_gene: -; CDR3aa: CASSLPWEGYYGYTF; CDR3nt: TGTGCCAGCAGTCTCCCCTGGGAGGGTTACTATGGCTACACCTTC
j_gene: TRBJ1-5; v_gene: TRBV12-3/TRBV12-4; abundance: -; d_gene: -; CDR3aa: CASSQGKGQPQHF; CDR3nt: TGTGCCAGCAGTCAGGGTAAGGGTCAGCCCCAGCATTTT
j_gene: TRBJ2-3; v_gene: TRBV19; abundance: -; d_gene: -; CDR3aa: CASKLRATDTQYF; CDR3nt: TGTGCCAGTAAGCTCAGGGCCACAGATACGCAGTATTTT
j_gene: TRBJ1-1; v_gene: TRBV10-1; abundance: -; d_gene: -; CDR3aa: CATHSRGNTEAFF; CDR3nt: TGCGCCACCCATTCAAGGGGGAACACTGAAGCTTTCTTT
j_gene: TRBJ2-7; v_gene: TRBV10-2; abundance: -; d_gene: -; CDR3aa: CASSGYSSSYEQYF; CDR3nt: TGCGCCAGCAGTGGATACAGTTCGAGCTACGAGCAGTACTTC
j_gene: TRBJ2-5; v_gene: TRBV6-6; abundance: once; d_gene: TRBD1; CDR3aa: CASSFHSGQGIFRYF; CDR3nt: TGTGCCAGCAGTTTCCACTCGGGACAGGGTATTTTTCGGTACTTC
j_gene: TRBJ1-6; v_gene: TRBV18; abundance: -; d_gene: -; CDR3aa: CASSLADYNSPLHF; CDR3nt: TGTGCCAGCTCACTAGCGGATTACAATTCACCCCTCCACTTT
j_gene: TRBJ1-2; v_gene: TRBV11-2; abundance: -; d_gene: -; CDR3aa: CASSFTGWDYGYTF; CDR3nt: TGTGCCAGCAGCTTTACAGGGTGGGACTATGGCTACACCTTC
j_gene: TRBJ1-6; v_gene: TRBV7-2; abundance: -; d_gene: TRBD1; CDR3aa: CASSLGTGYNSPLHF; CDR3nt: TGTGCCAGCAGCCTAGGGACAGGCTATAATTCACCCCTCCACTTT
j_gene: TRBJ1-1; v_gene: TRBV12-5; abundance: -; d_gene: TRBD1; CDR3aa: CASGLVIEGATEAFF; CDR3nt: TGTGCTAGTGGTTTGGTAATCGAGGGGGCAACTGAAGCTTTCTTT